Listed below are T cell receptor beta chains from one sample, sequenced in a study of CD8 T cells in ankylosing spondylitis. In TCRdb, the 5' RACE reads were re-called with MiXCR into one record per CDR3 protein. The table lists approximately 440,000 distinct CDR3 sequences, 17% of them singletons. The sequencing input was blood, either unsorted or a sorted T cell fraction (not recorded which). The receptors stem from a male donor with ankylosing spondylitis. The conserved cysteine and the conserved F or W are not part of the CDR3 here. A D gene is named only where the DNA matches it firmly. For some rows the clone size is stated as once, few or many, or as a class when expanded; others skip it.

TRBV5-1	many	TRBJ2-7	NA	ASSLNPGPYEQY
TRBV7-2	few	TRBJ2-5	NA	ASSPAGLQEETQY
TRBV10-3	NA	TRBJ2-7	NA	AISGDSSTYEQY
TRBV5-1	many	TRBJ1-4	TRBD1	ASSFLPSGGTNEKLF
TRBV5-1	many	TRBJ2-1	NA	ASSLGAGSAYEQF
TRBV7-2	NA	TRBJ2-7	TRBD2	ASSGRLAGGYEQY
TRBV5-6	many	TRBJ2-1	TRBD2	ASRILAVYNEQF
TRBV7-9	few	TRBJ2-7	TRBD1	ASSLMGQGYHEQY
TRBV19	few	TRBJ2-1	TRBD2	ASSSPGGALVNEQF
TRBV29-1	few	TRBJ1-2	NA	SVEVVGYGYT
TRBV9	few	TRBJ2-1	NA	ASSVGEFYNEQF
TRBV29-1	many	TRBJ2-7	NA	SVDVRGTYEQY
TRBV29-1	many	TRBJ2-1	NA	SVEDGENEQF
TRBV7-2	few	TRBJ2-7	TRBD2	ASSNRTSGTYEQY
TRBV7-6	NA	TRBJ2-1	TRBD1	ASSLGGTGIYNEQF
TRBV20-1	NA	TRBJ2-1	TRBD2	SARDPRGTSGGAFYNEQF